Shown below are 20 T cell receptor beta chains from a single sample sequenced in a study of response to subunit inactivated influenza vaccine. TCRdb reanalysed the RT-PCR reads using MiXCR and keeps one entry per CDR3 protein. Of 500,000 to 550,000 distinct CDR3 sequences in the sample, under 30% were seen once. These data are also associated with another study on T cells expressing NK-cell markers. That work states: In generating TCR beta cDNA, 5'RACE template switching with UMIs was used.

Sequencing was performed on CD4+ T cells sorted from PBMCs, taken 11 to 12 days after vaccination. All receptors derive from a man aged 50-59 years who received an inactivated influenza vaccine.

This chain connects TRBV21-1 to TRBJ2-1; the table's D call, TRBD1, was not checked against the DNA. TRBV21-1 is reported as a pseudogene. This CDR3 spans 16 amino acids. CDR3 nucleotides: TGTGCCACCCGGACCGGACAGGGGAGTTTGTACAATGAGCAGTTCTTC. This codes for CATRTGQGSLYNEQFF.

The chain couples TRBV7-3 to TRBJ2-3; D is perhaps TRBD1 (5 bases). Germline CDR1 reads SGHTA; CDR2 reads FQGTGA. Between the trimmed V and J ends, which lost 6 bases and 4 bases, there was a span of 11 bases. The CDR3 has 13 amino acids. Written as DNA, the CDR3 is TGTGCCAGCAGTCAAGGGGTCGCAGATACGCAGTATTTT. Residues: CASSQGVADTQYF.

The rearrangement links TRBV6-5 to TRBJ1-3; D gene ambiguous. Germline values: CDR1 MNHEY, CDR2 SVGAGI. Trimming cost V 0 bases and J 0 bases, with 12 bases left between them. The CDR3 has 17 residues. CDR3 protein: CASSYSTRFLSGNTIYF. The DNA of the CDR3 is TGTGCCAGCAGTTACTCGACTCGCTTCCTCTCTGGAAACACCATATATTTT.

The V gene is TRBV12-3 or TRBV12-4, the J gene TRBJ1-5; 7 bases are shared with TRBD1. V lost 6 bases and J lost 3; bases outside the gene matches: 8. The CDR3 has 15 amino acids. The CDR3 loop reads CASSRQGTLNQPQHF. CDR3 coding DNA: TGTGCCAGCAGCAGACAGGGTACACTCAATCAGCCCCAGCATTTT.

This rearrangement joins TRBV2 to TRBJ1-1; no clear D gene. The germline gives CDR1 SNHLY, CDR2 FYNNEI. V was cut by 4 bases and J by 0 bases, with 9 bases left in between. The CDR3 has 14 residues. The DNA of the CDR3 is TGTGCCAGCAGTGCGGCAGGTATGAACACTGAAGCTTTCTTT. Amino acid sequence: CASSAAGMNTEAFF.

This clonotype has a handful of counts. The chain joins TRBV6-6 to TRBJ2-3; no definite D call. V dropped 0 bases and J dropped 4 bases, with 5 bases sitting between them. The CDR3 runs 13 residues. Germline V gene lookup returns CDR1 MNHNY and CDR2 SVGAGI (reference sequence). CDR3: CASSYSEADTQYF. The CDR3 bases are TGTGCCAGCAGTTACTCAGAGGCAGATACGCAGTATTTT.

This clonotype was recorded a few times. The rearrangement links TRBV28 to TRBJ1-5; D unclear. V lost 7 bases and J 7 bases, leaving 11 bases between the germline ends. This CDR3 contains 12 residues. The germline V gene has CDR1 MDHEN and CDR2 SYDVKM. As DNA, the CDR3 is TGTGCCAGCAAGGTCCTCAAACAGCCCCAGCATTTT. Residues: CASKVLKQPQHF.

The J gene is TRBJ2-7, the V gene TRBV28, with TRBD2 identical over 11 bases. V lost 4 bases, J lost 3 bases, and 5 bases stayed unmatched. Looked up from germline, CDR1 is MDHEN and CDR2 is SYDVKM. CDR3 size: 15 residues. This CDR3 reads CASSYTSGRGYEQYF. The DNA of the CDR3 is TGTGCCAGCAGTTACACTAGCGGGAGAGGCTACGAGCAGTACTTC.

The chain employs TRBV3-1 and TRBJ2-3; TRBD1 agrees at 7 bases. This CDR3 region has 19 residues. Trimming cost V 0 bases and J 6 bases; bases outside gene matches: 18. From germline, CDR1 is LGHDT and CDR2 YNNKEL (reference sequence). CDR3 bases: TGTGCCAGCAGCCAAGATGTCGTCTCGCGACAGGGAGCCGGGGATACGCAGTATTTT. It yields the protein CASSQDVVSRQGAGDTQYF.

A single count supports this clonotype. The V and J genes are TRBV4-3 and TRBJ2-7, with a tentative D call TRBD1 (5 bases). Germline V gene lookup returns CDR1 LGHNA and CDR2 YSLEER. V lost 3 bases and J lost 1, with 7 bases in between. This CDR3 region has 13 residues. The CDR3, as DNA: TGCGCCAGCAGCCACGACAGATCCTACGAGCAGTACTTC. This sequence encodes CASSHDRSYEQYF.

This rearrangement joins TRBV7-9 to TRBJ2-1, with no clear D. The V end was cut by 7 bases, the J end by 5 bases, with 15 bases between. The CDR3 sequence is 14 residues long. CDR1 is SEHNR and CDR2 is FQNEAQ in the germline V gene (reference sequence). The DNA of the CDR3 is TGTGCCAGCACCTTTACGGGTACCAACAATGAGCAGTTCTTC. This sequence encodes CASTFTGTNNEQFF.

This clonotype was seen more than once but under ten times. CDR3 sequence (DNA): TGCAGCGCCCCCCCAGACAACGGGGGGGAGACCCAGTACTTC. It is translated as CSAPPDNGGETQYF. The V and J genes are TRBV29-1 and TRBJ2-5; 7 positions match TRBD2. J gave up 5 bases and V 7 bases, and 13 bases lay outside the gene matches. There are 14 residues in the CDR3. Germline V lookup: CDR1 SQVTM, CDR2 ANQGSEA. Full variable domain (outside the CDR3, taken from reference TRBV29-1 and TRBJ2-5): SAVISQKPSRDICQRGTSLTIQCQVDSQVTMMFWYRQQPGQSLTLIATANQGSEATYESGFVIDKFPISRPNLTFSTLTVSNMSPEDSSIYLCSAPPDNGGETQYFGPGTRLLVL.

J is TRBJ2-1 and V is TRBV12-3 or TRBV12-4, with TRBD2 identical over 10 bases. V shed 3 bases, J shed 8 bases, and the junction held 4 bases outside the gene matches. The CDR3 runs 14 residues. The CDR3 DNA sequence: TGTGCCAGCAGTTTTGGACTAGCGGTCGATGAGCAGTTCTTC. This gives the protein CASSFGLAVDEQFF.

The gene calls are TRBV11-2 and TRBJ2-7, with TRBD2 identical over 10 bases. V shed 5 bases and J 2 bases; nucleotides not matched to a gene: 9. Germline V gene sequence: CDR1 SGHAT, CDR2 FQNNGV. The CDR3 has 16 residues. The CDR3 region has the DNA TGTGCCAGCAGCGCGAGAGGTCTAGCGGGAGCCTACGAGCAGTACTTC. Its translation is CASSARGLAGAYEQYF.

The gene calls are TRBV20-1 and TRBJ1-6; 9 positions agree with TRBD1. With 2 bases clipped from V and 9 bases from J, the junction kept 11 bases outside the gene matches. The CDR3 covers 16 residues. CDR1 is DFQATT and CDR2 is SNEGSKA in the germline V gene (reference sequence). DNA for the CDR3: TGCAGTGCTAGACAGAAATACAGGGGGCATTCTTCACCCCTCCACTTT. This codes for CSARQKYRGHSSPLHF.

In this sample, this clonotype turned up a few times. This chain uses TRBV7-9 with TRBJ2-1, with D possibly TRBD2 on 5 matching bases. Germline V gene sequence: CDR1 SEHNR, CDR2 FQNEAQ (reference sequence). The CDR3 has 15 amino acids. Trimming took 6 bases from V and 5 from J, leaving 17 bases between them. The CDR3 reads CASSHGRGTDNEQFF. In nucleotides, the CDR3 is TGTGCCAGCAGTCACGGACGGGGAACAGACAATGAGCAGTTCTTC.

This clonotype showed up just a few times. The chain joins TRBV7-9 to TRBJ2-7, with 9 bases lining up with TRBD1. The V gene end was trimmed by 5 bases and the J gene end by 2 bases; junction bases not matched to a gene: 7. The germline V gene has CDR1 SEHNR and CDR2 FQNEAQ (reference sequence). This CDR3 comprises 15 residues. CDR3 DNA sequence: TGTGCCAGCAGCCGCCGGGACAGGGAAACCTACGAGCAGTACTTC. Translation: CASSRRDRETYEQYF.

This clonotype has just a few counts. This chain links TRBV5-5 with TRBJ1-6; D is unresolved. From germline, CDR1 is SGHKS and CDR2 YYEKEE (reference sequence). Trimming took off 4 bases at V and 5 bases at J, with 10 bases between the two ends. CDR3 length: 14 amino acids. CDR3 DNA sequence: TGTGCCAGCAGCGCGCTGACCGATAATTCACCCCTCCACTTT. Its protein product is CASSALTDNSPLHF.

A few counts support this clonotype. This chain links TRBV11-2 with TRBJ2-5; D ambiguous. This CDR3 contains 13 residues. Germline V gene sequence: CDR1 SGHAT, CDR2 FQNNGV. The germline V and J ends were trimmed by 5 bases and 5 bases, with 12 bases remaining between them. The CDR3 reads CASSPRLGETQYF. CDR3 DNA: TGTGCCAGCAGCCCCCGACTTGGGGAGACCCAGTACTTC.

Only a few counts were recorded for this clonotype. The rearrangement joins TRBV29-1 to TRBJ2-5; 9 nucleotides line up with TRBD1. The length of the CDR3 is 14 residues. J lost 5 bases, V lost 7 bases, and 11 bases had no gene match. The V gene's germline CDR1 is SQVTM and CDR2 ANQGSEA. The CDR3 reads CSAAAGTGFETQYF. DNA of the CDR3: TGCAGCGCCGCTGCCGGGACAGGGTTCGAGACCCAGTACTTC.